This T cell receptor beta chain came from a study of T-cell reconstitution after alpha-beta-depleted transplantation in children. The library targeted TCRbeta and was prepared with unique molecular identifiers. TCRdb reprocessed the PCR reads via MiXCR and lists one record per CDR3 protein. The sample includes about 540,000 distinct CDR3 sequences, about 17% seen only once; the top ten take approximately 3%. The V end lost 3 bases, the J end lost 0 bases, and 8 bases lay between the germline ends. This CDR3 is built from 15 residues. Germline V CDR1 and CDR2: KGHSH, LQKENI. This sample comprised PBMCs from the stem cell graft donor, obtained from the stem cell graft. This sequence joins TRBV18 and TRBJ2-2; the D gene is possibly TRBD1 (6 bases). This clonotype was obtained from a human donor who donated a stem cell graft to a child with acute lymphoblastic leukemia. The CDR3, as DNA: TGTGCCAGCTCACCGGGGACACCGAACACCGGGGAGCTGTTTTTT. It specifies CASSPGTPNTGELFF.